These T cell receptor beta chains were read from a single sample in a study of early T cells in non-severe SARS-CoV-2 infection. TCRdb reanalysed the 5' RACE reads using MiXCR and keeps one entry per CDR3 protein. The table includes tens of thousands of distinct CDR3 sequences, 3.5% to 5% detected once. Sequencing input: whole blood. These receptors were taken from an adult who was a healthcare worker with PCR-confirmed SARS-CoV-2 infection or an uninfected control (not recorded which). Both conserved end residues are part of each CDR3. The D gene is left open where the match is weak. The size of a clone is reported for some rows only, either as once, few or many, or as a class for expanded clones.

J: TRBJ2-7; V: TRBV29-1; D: .; size: .; DNA: TGCAGCGCCATGACAGGCCCCTACTACGAGCAGTACTTC; CDR3: CSAMTGPYYEQYF
J: TRBJ2-7; V: TRBV4-3; D: .; size: many; DNA: TGCGCCAGCAGCCAAGATCGAGTCTTCTACGAGCAGTACTTC; CDR3: CASSQDRVFYEQYF
J: TRBJ2-1; V: TRBV18; D: .; size: many; DNA: TGTGCCAGCTCACCCTCTAGCCATGAGCAGTTCTTC; CDR3: CASSPSSHEQFF
J: TRBJ2-7; V: TRBV12-5; D: .; size: many; DNA: TGTGCTAGTGGTCCCGTTTTGGAGCAGTACTTC; CDR3: CASGPVLEQYF
J: TRBJ2-7; V: TRBV4-3; D: TRBD1; size: many; DNA: TGCGCCAGCAGCGCCAACGGACAGGCCTCCTACGAGCAGTACTTC; CDR3: CASSANGQASYEQYF
J: TRBJ2-7; V: TRBV3-2; D: .; size: many; DNA: TGTGCCAGCAGCCAACCTCAGATGTACGAGCAGTACTTC; CDR3: CASSQPQMYEQYF
J: TRBJ2-5; V: TRBV10-2; D: TRBD2; size: many; DNA: TGCGCCAGCAGGGGAGGGATGCAAGAGACCCAGTACTTC; CDR3: CASRGGMQETQYF
J: TRBJ2-7; V: TRBV13; D: .; size: many; DNA: TGTGCCAGCAGCTCCCACTTGGATGTGCAGTACTTC; CDR3: CASSSHLDVQYF
J: TRBJ2-5; V: TRBV9; D: .; size: many; DNA: TGTGCCAGCAGCGTAGCTGGGGGATGGGAGACCCAGTACTTC; CDR3: CASSVAGGWETQYF
J: TRBJ1-1; V: TRBV5-4; D: TRBD1; size: many; DNA: TGTGCCAGCAGCTTGGCCTACCAGGGGGGCACTGAAGCTTTCTTT; CDR3: CASSLAYQGGTEAFF
J: TRBJ2-7; V: TRBV6-2/TRBV6-3; D: TRBD2; size: many; DNA: TGTGCCAGCAGTTACCCCCCGGGACTAGCGGCCTACGAGCAGTACTTC; CDR3: CASSYPPGLAAYEQYF
J: TRBJ2-2; V: TRBV7-2; D: .; size: .; DNA: TGTGCCAGCAGCTCCTTGACAGTCCAGGCCGGGGAGCTGTTTTTT; CDR3: CASSSLTVQAGELFF
J: TRBJ1-4; V: TRBV12-3/TRBV12-4; D: .; size: many; DNA: TGTGCCAGCAGTTTAGAGGGGCCGGGAAGACTGTTTTTT; CDR3: CASSLEGPGRLFF
J: TRBJ2-3; V: TRBV6-1; D: .; size: few; DNA: TGTGCCAGCAGTGGACTTGGGGCAGGGGCCTTCACAGATACGCAGTATTTT; CDR3: CASSGLGAGAFTDTQYF
J: TRBJ1-6; V: TRBV20-1; D: .; size: many; DNA: TGCAGTGTCTACAAGGGGGGTTCTAATTCACCCCTCCACTTT; CDR3: CSVYKGGSNSPLHF
J: TRBJ1-5; V: TRBV7-2; D: TRBD1; size: many; DNA: TGTGCCAGCAGCCACAGGCGGACAGGGACGGGGCAGCCCCAGCATTTT; CDR3: CASSHRRTGTGQPQHF
J: TRBJ2-7; V: TRBV7-9; D: .; size: .; DNA: TGTGCCAGTAGCGCCCTAGCAATAAGCTCCTACGAGCAGTACTTC; CDR3: CASSALAISSYEQYF
J: TRBJ2-7; V: TRBV7-2; D: TRBD1; size: .; DNA: TGTGCCAGCAGCCTCGAGCGGGACAGGGTTTCCTACGAGCAGTACTTC; CDR3: CASSLERDRVSYEQYF
J: TRBJ1-4; V: TRBV7-2; D: TRBD1; size: many; DNA: TGTGCCAGCAGATTACAGGGGTTGGTAACTAATGAAAAACTGTTTTTT; CDR3: CASRLQGLVTNEKLFF
J: TRBJ2-5; V: TRBV7-2; D: TRBD1; size: many; DNA: TGTGCCAGCACCCGGGACAGGGATACCGAGACCCAGTACTTC; CDR3: CASTRDRDTETQYF
J: TRBJ1-4; V: TRBV28; D: TRBD1; size: many; DNA: TGTGCCAGCAGTCTCGCCGGGACAGGGGTAAATGAAAAACTGTTTTTT; CDR3: CASSLAGTGVNEKLFF
J: TRBJ2-1; V: TRBV11-1; D: .; size: many; DNA: TGTGCCAGCCTCAACCGAGGAGGGTACAATGAGCAGTTCTTC; CDR3: CASLNRGGYNEQFF
J: TRBJ2-1; V: TRBV30; D: .; size: medium-sized; DNA: TGTGCCTGGAGTCCCTTCGGGAATGAGCAGTTCTTC; CDR3: CAWSPFGNEQFF
J: TRBJ1-1; V: TRBV7-9; D: .; size: many; DNA: TGTGCCAGCAGCCCAGGGTTGGGCACTGAAGCTTTCTTT; CDR3: CASSPGLGTEAFF
J: TRBJ1-1; V: TRBV4-2; D: .; size: many; DNA: TGTGCCAGCAGCCAAGAACCCATGGCTGGGGACACTGAAGCTTTCTTT; CDR3: CASSQEPMAGDTEAFF
J: TRBJ2-7; V: TRBV5-4; D: .; size: many; DNA: TGTGCCAGCAGCTTGACTGGACAGTCCTACGAGCAGTACTTC; CDR3: CASSLTGQSYEQYF
J: TRBJ2-7; V: TRBV4-3; D: .; size: many; DNA: TGCGCCAGCAGCCAGGGGGGGACAGCGCAGAGCGAGCAGTACTTC; CDR3: CASSQGGTAQSEQYF
J: TRBJ2-1; V: TRBV2; D: TRBD2; size: many; DNA: TGTGCCAGCAGTGAAACTAGCGGGAAATACAATGAGCAGTTCTTC; CDR3: CASSETSGKYNEQFF
J: TRBJ2-2; V: TRBV7-6; D: TRBD2; size: many; DNA: TGTGCCAGCAGCTTATCTACTAGCGGGAGGACCGGGGAGCTGTTTTTT; CDR3: CASSLSTSGRTGELFF
J: TRBJ2-2; V: TRBV20-1; D: .; size: many; DNA: TGCAGTGCTAGAGATGATGGTCAAGGGGACACCGGGGAGCTGTTTTTT; CDR3: CSARDDGQGDTGELFF
J: TRBJ2-2; V: TRBV6-5; D: .; size: many; DNA: TGTGCCAGCAGTAACAACCCCAACCCCAACACCGGGGAGCTGTTTTTT; CDR3: CASSNNPNPNTGELFF
J: TRBJ1-3; V: TRBV12-3/TRBV12-4; D: .; size: many; DNA: TGTGCCAGCAGGCCCGGGACGGCAAGCTCTGGAAACACCATATATTTT; CDR3: CASRPGTASSGNTIYF
J: TRBJ2-4; V: TRBV20-1; D: TRBD2; size: .; DNA: TGCAGTGCTAGGTACCCCCCCCCTAGCGGGAGTGAGGACATTCAGTACTTC; CDR3: CSARYPPPSGSEDIQYF
J: TRBJ2-5; V: TRBV11-2; D: TRBD1; size: many; DNA: TGTGCCAGCAGCCCGGGGACAGGAAATCAAGAGACCCAGTACTTC; CDR3: CASSPGTGNQETQYF
J: TRBJ2-7; V: TRBV20-1; D: .; size: many; DNA: TGCAGTGCTAGAGCCCCTGGACGGCCCTACGAGCAGTACTTC; CDR3: CSARAPGRPYEQYF
J: TRBJ1-6; V: TRBV13; D: .; size: many; DNA: TGTGCCAGCAGCTTAGCGGATATGGCTCGCCCTGGCTATAATTCACCCCTCCACTTT; CDR3: CASSLADMARPGYNSPLHF
J: TRBJ2-7; V: TRBV27; D: .; size: few; DNA: TGTGCCAGCAGTGGTAGCGTAGGGAACGAGCAGTACTTC; CDR3: CASSGSVGNEQYF
J: TRBJ1-2; V: TRBV28; D: .; size: many; DNA: TGTGCCAGCAGTTTCGGGGGGACGGTTGATTATGGCTACACCTTC; CDR3: CASSFGGTVDYGYTF
J: TRBJ2-5; V: TRBV18; D: TRBD2; size: many; DNA: TGTGCCAGCTCACCACTACCCCCTAGCGGGGAGGGGGAGACCCAGTACTTC; CDR3: CASSPLPPSGEGETQYF
J: TRBJ1-1; V: TRBV29-1; D: .; size: few; DNA: TGCAGCGCCTCAAAGGGGCCTGAAGCTTTCTTT; CDR3: CSASKGPEAFF
J: TRBJ1-5; V: TRBV10-3; D: TRBD1; size: many; DNA: TGTGCCATCAGCAACCGGGACAGGGAGGGTCAGCCCCAGCATTTT; CDR3: CAISNRDREGQPQHF
J: TRBJ2-5; V: TRBV29-1; D: TRBD1; size: many; DNA: TGCAGCGTTTGGACAGGAGAAGAGACCCAGTACTTC; CDR3: CSVWTGEETQYF
J: TRBJ2-3; V: TRBV12-5; D: TRBD1; size: .; DNA: TGTGCTAGTGGTATTGGACAGGTGGGAGATACGCAGTATTTT; CDR3: CASGIGQVGDTQYF
J: TRBJ2-3; V: TRBV25-1; D: TRBD2; size: many; DNA: TGTGCCAGCAGGACTAGCGGGAGAGGAGATACGCAGTATTTT; CDR3: CASRTSGRGDTQYF
J: TRBJ2-3; V: TRBV6-2/TRBV6-3; D: TRBD2; size: few; DNA: TGTGCCAGCAGTTACGTGGGACTAGCGGGGAGCACAGATACGCAGTATTTT; CDR3: CASSYVGLAGSTDTQYF
J: TRBJ1-1; V: TRBV10-3; D: TRBD1; size: many; DNA: TGTGCCACTCAACTGACAGGGTTCGTATTCTTT; CDR3: CATQLTGFVFF
J: TRBJ1-5; V: TRBV12-3/TRBV12-4; D: TRBD1; size: many; DNA: TGTGCCAGCAGTTTAATTGGACAGGGCGGAGGTCAGCCCCAGCATTTT; CDR3: CASSLIGQGGGQPQHF
J: TRBJ2-1; V: TRBV20-1; D: TRBD1; size: many; DNA: TGCAGTGCTGGACTACAGGGGGTCTACAATGAGCAGTTCTTC; CDR3: CSAGLQGVYNEQFF
J: TRBJ1-1; V: TRBV18; D: .; size: many; DNA: TGTGCCAGCTCACCAGAGAACGGACAGAACACTGAAGCTTTCTTT; CDR3: CASSPENGQNTEAFF